This is a list of T cell receptor beta chains from one sample in a study of T cells in Graves' hyperthyroidism and ophthalmopathy. TCRdb fed the multiplex PCR reads into MiXCR, producing one record per CDR3 protein. The profile shows roughly 510,000 distinct CDR3 sequences, over 35% of them singletons. Sample: peripheral blood or thyroid tissue (not recorded which). These TCRs come from an adult woman with Graves' disease, either hyperthyroidism or ophthalmopathy (not recorded which). Both conserved end residues are part of each CDR3. The D gene is left open where the match is weak. Clone sizes are given selectively: once, few, many, or a class where the clone is expanded.

d_call j_call clone_size cdr3_length v_call cdr3_aa cdr3_nt
- TRBJ2-5 - 13 TRBV20-1 CSARVSLQETQYF TGCAGTGCTAGAGTGAGCTTACAAGAGACCCAGTACTTC
- TRBJ1-1 - 15 TRBV9 CASSVATGEGTEAFF TGTGCCAGCAGCGTAGCTACGGGGGAGGGCACTGAAGCTTTCTTT
TRBD1 TRBJ1-1 - 13 TRBV19 CASSRRGQAEAFF TGTGCCAGTAGTCGCAGGGGACAGGCTGAAGCTTTCTTT
- TRBJ1-6 - 14 TRBV20-1 CSATLGEYNSPLHF TGCAGTGCTACCCTCGGGGAGTATAATTCACCCCTCCACTTT
- TRBJ2-2 many 17 TRBV10-1 CASSEIRLTGDTGELFF TGCGCCAGCAGTGAGATCCGACTTACAGGCGACACCGGGGAGCTGTTTTTT
- TRBJ1-5 many 12 TRBV6-2/TRBV6-3 CASHHPDQPQHF TGTGCCAGCCATCATCCCGATCAGCCCCAGCATTTT
- TRBJ2-7 once 14 TRBV10-2 CASTLGTRSYEQYF TGCGCCAGCACCCTAGGGACGAGGTCCTACGAGCAGTACTTC
TRBD1 TRBJ2-5 few 15 TRBV5-5 CASTRTGGVRETQYF TGTGCCAGCACCCGGACAGGGGGCGTGAGGGAGACCCAGTACTTC
- TRBJ2-7 - 12 TRBV7-4 CASSRPGDEQYF TGTGCCAGCAGCCGCCCGGGGGACGAGCAGTACTTC
- TRBJ1-6 - 15 TRBV11-3 CASSLDSWVFWTLHF TGTGCCAGCAGCTTAGATTCGTGGGTTTTTTGGACCCTCCACTTT
- TRBJ1-2 - 16 TRBV20-1 CSARADGDGTGYGYTF TGCAGTGCTAGAGCCGACGGGGACGGGACGGGCTATGGCTACACCTTC
TRBD1 TRBJ2-2 - 17 TRBV7-2 CASSKAGTGAHTGELFF TGTGCCAGCAGCAAAGCCGGGACAGGGGCACACACCGGGGAGCTGTTTTTT
- TRBJ1-2 - 13 TRBV29-1 CSVDDRTNYGYTF TGCAGCGTCGATGACAGAACTAACTATGGCTACACCTTC
- TRBJ1-5 many 14 TRBV24-1 CATSEARVFQPQHF TGTGCCACCAGTGAGGCCAGGGTATTCCAGCCCCAGCATTTT
- TRBJ2-7 many 12 TRBV7-9 CASSPSSYEQYF TGTGCCAGCAGTCCTAGCTCCTACGAGCAGTACTTC
- TRBJ1-5 few 16 TRBV25-1 CASSEGVGGSNQPQHF TGTGCCAGCAGTGAGGGGGTGGGGGGGAGCAATCAGCCCCAGCATTTT
TRBD1 TRBJ1-2 - 16 TRBV10-3 CAISESTSGGLPGYTF TGTGCCATCAGTGAGTCGACATCAGGGGGCCTTCCTGGCTACACCTTC
- TRBJ1-6 - 13 TRBV29-1 CSVQTGWNSPLHF TGCAGCGTTCAGACAGGTTGGAATTCACCCCTCCACTTT
TRBD2 TRBJ2-2 - 15 TRBV29-1 CSVEWAGGKSGELFF TGCAGCGTTGAATGGGCCGGGGGGAAGAGCGGGGAGCTGTTTTTT
- TRBJ2-5 many 15 TRBV6-2/TRBV6-3 CASSRPGVGQETQYF TGTGCCAGCAGCCGGCCAGGGGTCGGTCAAGAGACCCAGTACTTC
- TRBJ2-7 few 15 TRBV4-2 CASSQDFGRSSEQYF TGTGCCAGCAGCCAAGATTTCGGACGGTCCTCCGAGCAGTACTTC
- TRBJ2-7 once 12 TRBV7-9 CASSHRDQQQYF TGTGCCAGCAGCCACCGGGACCAGCAGCAGTACTTC
- TRBJ2-2 many 13 TRBV7-8 CASSLFDTGELFF TGTGCCAGCAGCTTATTCGACACCGGGGAGCTGTTTTTT
TRBD2 TRBJ2-5 - 15 TRBV9 CASSQVAGGGETQYF TGTGCCAGCAGCCAAGTAGCGGGAGGGGGGGAGACCCAGTACTTC
- TRBJ1-2 - 14 TRBV10-3 CAISLEGYNYGYTF TGTGCCATCAGCTTGGAAGGGTATAACTATGGCTACACCTTC
- TRBJ1-1 - 8 TRBV29-1 CSVAVAFF TGCAGCGTTGCTGTGGCTTTCTTT
TRBD1 TRBJ2-7 many 13 TRBV20-1 CSAPTTGDYEQYF TGCAGTGCGCCAACGACAGGGGACTACGAGCAGTACTTC
- TRBJ2-1 - 15 TRBV7-3 CASSTIPGQSNEQFF TGTGCCAGCAGCACAATTCCGGGACAAAGCAATGAGCAGTTCTTC
- TRBJ1-4 many 15 TRBV7-8 CASSLRRMPNEKLFF TGTGCCAGCAGCCTTAGACGAATGCCAAATGAAAAACTGTTTTTT
- TRBJ1-5 - 13 TRBV24-1 CATSDSVNQPQHF TGTGCCACCAGTGATTCCGTCAATCAGCCCCAGCATTTT
- TRBJ2-2 many 14 TRBV5-5 CASSFAASTGELFF TGTGCCAGCAGCTTCGCCGCGAGCACCGGGGAGCTGTTTTTT
TRBD2 TRBJ2-5 once 11 TRBV7-2 CASSLSGAQYF TGTGCCAGCAGCCTTAGCGGGGCCCAGTACTTC
- TRBJ2-3 - 14 TRBV19 CASSISGLDDTQYF TGTGCCAGTAGTATATCGGGGTTGGATGATACGCAGTATTTT
- TRBJ2-7 many 15 TRBV7-8 CASSLATGNSYEQYF TGTGCCAGCAGCTTAGCGACGGGGAACTCCTACGAGCAGTACTTC
TRBD1 TRBJ1-5 many 13 TRBV10-2 CASSDRAGQPQHF TGCGCCAGCAGCGACAGGGCAGGTCAGCCCCAGCATTTT
TRBD1 TRBJ2-7 - 14 TRBV5-1 CASSRQGQGGEQYF TGCGCCAGCAGCCGCCAGGGACAGGGTGGCGAGCAGTACTTC
- TRBJ1-2 - 12 TRBV20-1 CSAKGRGRGYTF TGCAGTGCTAAAGGCCGGGGGCGAGGCTACACCTTC
TRBD1 TRBJ2-7 - 14 TRBV7-9 CASDGTARGYEQYF TGTGCCAGCGATGGGACAGCACGGGGCTACGAGCAGTACTTC
- TRBJ2-5 few 15 TRBV9 CASSPRTGVRETQYF TGTGCCAGCAGTCCCCGGACGGGAGTCCGTGAGACCCAGTACTTC
- TRBJ1-1 few 13 TRBV5-1 CASSLHANTEAFF TGCGCCAGCAGCCTTCATGCGAACACTGAAGCTTTCTTT
- TRBJ2-5 - 16 TRBV10-2 CASRSILRGGQETQYF TGCGCCAGCCGAAGTATCTTGAGGGGGGGCCAAGAGACCCAGTACTTC
- TRBJ1-3 few 13 TRBV10-3 CAITASSGNTIYF TGTGCCATCACCGCGTCCTCTGGAAACACCATATATTTT
- TRBJ1-1 - 12 TRBV7-2 CASREQGGTAFF TGTGCCAGCAGGGAACAGGGAGGCACTGCTTTCTTT
- TRBJ2-2 few 15 TRBV20-1 CSARDRGLLTGELFF TGCAGTGCTAGAGATCGTGGACTACTGACCGGGGAGCTGTTTTTT
TRBD1 TRBJ2-5 many 15 TRBV9 CASSVGQGARETQYF TGTGCCAGCAGCGTAGGACAGGGGGCGAGAGAGACCCAGTACTTC
TRBD1 TRBJ1-2 - 16 TRBV20-1 CSAGPPGQGLVDGYTF TGCAGTGCTGGCCCCCCCGGACAGGGCCTAGTCGATGGCTACACCTTC
- TRBJ1-2 - 14 TRBV24-1 CATSEPVGTNGYTF TGTGCCACCAGTGAGCCCGTAGGGACAAATGGCTACACCTTC
- TRBJ1-1 - 13 TRBV9 CASSGGREDRAFF TGTGCCAGCAGCGGAGGGAGGGAGGATCGGGCTTTCTTT
- TRBJ1-2 - 12 TRBV29-1 CSVLRGTYGYTF TGCAGCGTCCTACGGGGAACCTATGGCTACACCTTC
- TRBJ1-3 few 13 TRBV2 CASLKRRGNTIYF TGTGCCAGCCTCAAGAGGCGCGGAAACACCATATATTTT
TRBD1 TRBJ1-5 few 15 TRBV7-2 CASSLGDSAHQPQHF TGTGCCAGCAGCTTAGGGGACAGCGCCCATCAGCCCCAGCATTTT
- TRBJ1-2 few 13 TRBV7-9 CASSPKDGYGYTF TGTGCCAGCAGCCCGAAGGACGGCTATGGCTACACCTTC
TRBD1 TRBJ1-2 - 15 TRBV9 CASSRSTGVNYGYTF TGTGCCAGCAGCCGATCTACAGGGGTCAACTATGGCTACACCTTC
TRBD1 TRBJ2-5 many 13 TRBV12-3/TRBV12-4 CASRDRGGETQYF TGTGCCAGCAGGGACAGGGGCGGGGAGACCCAGTACTTC
TRBD1 TRBJ1-2 - 16 TRBV4-1 CASSQYGTATNYGYTF TGCGCCAGCAGCCAATACGGGACAGCAACTAACTATGGCTACACCTTC
- TRBJ1-2 - 15 TRBV9 CASSAGGGGNYGYTF TGTGCCAGCAGCGCGGGAGGCGGGGGAAACTATGGCTACACCTTC
TRBD1 TRBJ2-3 - 14 TRBV9 CASSIGQGGDTQYF TGTGCCAGCAGCATTGGACAGGGTGGAGATACGCAGTATTTT
- TRBJ2-7 - 19 TRBV7-2 CASSLTWRAGSYSAYEQYF TGTGCCAGCAGCTTAACGTGGCGGGCGGGATCTTACAGCGCCTACGAGCAGTACTTC